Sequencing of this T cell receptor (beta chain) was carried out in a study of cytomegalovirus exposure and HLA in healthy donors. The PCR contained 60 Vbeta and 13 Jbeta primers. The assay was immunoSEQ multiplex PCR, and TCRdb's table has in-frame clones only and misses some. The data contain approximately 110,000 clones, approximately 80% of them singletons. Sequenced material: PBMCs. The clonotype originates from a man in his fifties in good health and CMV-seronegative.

In nucleotides, the CDR3 is TGTGCCAGCAGTCCACCGGGACACGGAGGCGAGCAGTACTTC. This gives the protein CASSPPGHGGEQYF. The chain couples TRBV7-2 to TRBJ2-5, with D possibly matching TRBD1 (6 bases). Near its end, the DNA agrees better with TRBJ2-7, so the J call may be wrong. This CDR3 spans 14 amino acids. Germline loops: CDR1 SGHTA, CDR2 FQGNSA.